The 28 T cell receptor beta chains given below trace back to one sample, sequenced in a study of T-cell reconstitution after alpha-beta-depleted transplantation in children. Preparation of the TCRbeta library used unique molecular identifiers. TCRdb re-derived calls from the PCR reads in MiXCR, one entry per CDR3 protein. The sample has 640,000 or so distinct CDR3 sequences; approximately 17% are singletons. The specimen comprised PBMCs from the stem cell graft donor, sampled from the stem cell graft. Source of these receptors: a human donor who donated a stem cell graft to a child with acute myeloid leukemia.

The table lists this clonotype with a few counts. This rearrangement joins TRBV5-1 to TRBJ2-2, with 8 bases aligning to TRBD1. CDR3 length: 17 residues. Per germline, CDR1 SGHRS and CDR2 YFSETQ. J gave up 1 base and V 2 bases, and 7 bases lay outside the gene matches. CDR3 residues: CASSLQGGLQNTGELFF. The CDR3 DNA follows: TGCGCCAGCAGCTTACAGGGGGGACTTCAGAACACCGGGGAGCTGTTTTTT.

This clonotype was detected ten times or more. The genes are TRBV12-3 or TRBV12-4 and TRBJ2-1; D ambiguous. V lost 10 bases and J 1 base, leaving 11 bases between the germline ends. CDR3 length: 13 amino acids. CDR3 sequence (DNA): TGTGCCATCGTGTGGGGATCCTACAATGAGCAGTTCTTC. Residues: CAIVWGSYNEQFF.

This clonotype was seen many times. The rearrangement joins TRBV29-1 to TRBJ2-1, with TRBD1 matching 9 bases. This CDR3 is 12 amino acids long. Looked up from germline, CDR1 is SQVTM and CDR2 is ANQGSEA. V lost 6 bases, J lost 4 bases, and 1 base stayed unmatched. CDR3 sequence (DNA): TGCAGCGTAGGACAGGGGTACAATGAGCAGTTCTTC. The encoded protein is CSVGQGYNEQFF.

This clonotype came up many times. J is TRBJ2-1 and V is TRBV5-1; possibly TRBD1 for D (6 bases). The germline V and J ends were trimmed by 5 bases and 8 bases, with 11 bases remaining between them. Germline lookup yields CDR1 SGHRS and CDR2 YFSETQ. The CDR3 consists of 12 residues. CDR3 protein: CASRQDRYEQFF. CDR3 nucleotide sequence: TGCGCCAGCAGACAGGACAGATATGAGCAGTTCTTC.

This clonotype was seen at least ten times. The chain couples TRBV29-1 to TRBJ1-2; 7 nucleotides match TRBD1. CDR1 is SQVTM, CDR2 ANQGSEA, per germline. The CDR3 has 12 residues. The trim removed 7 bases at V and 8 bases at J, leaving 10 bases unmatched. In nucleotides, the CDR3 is TGCAGCGGACAAGGGCAGGGGGGAGGCTACACCTTC. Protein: CSGQGQGGGYTF. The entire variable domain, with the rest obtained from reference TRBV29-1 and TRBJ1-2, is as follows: SAVISQKPSRDICQRGTSLTIQCQVDSQVTMMFWYRQQPGQSLTLIATANQGSEATYESGFVIDKFPISRPNLTFSTLTVSNMSPEDSSIYLCSGQGQGGGYTFGSGTRLTVV.

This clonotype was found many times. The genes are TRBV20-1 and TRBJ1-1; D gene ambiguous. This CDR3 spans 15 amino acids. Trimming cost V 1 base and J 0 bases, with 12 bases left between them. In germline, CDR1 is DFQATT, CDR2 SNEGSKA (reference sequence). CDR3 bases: TGCAGTGCTAGAGCGGGCCGGACCATGAACACTGAAGCTTTCTTT. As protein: CSARAGRTMNTEAFF.

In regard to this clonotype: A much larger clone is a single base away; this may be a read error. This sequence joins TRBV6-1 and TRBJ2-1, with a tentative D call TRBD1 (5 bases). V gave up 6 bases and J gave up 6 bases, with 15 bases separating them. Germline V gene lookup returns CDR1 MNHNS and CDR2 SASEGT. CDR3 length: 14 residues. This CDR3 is CASSPGVRVNEQFF. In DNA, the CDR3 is TGTGCCAGCAGCCCTGGGGTCAGGGTCAATGAGCAGTTCTTC.

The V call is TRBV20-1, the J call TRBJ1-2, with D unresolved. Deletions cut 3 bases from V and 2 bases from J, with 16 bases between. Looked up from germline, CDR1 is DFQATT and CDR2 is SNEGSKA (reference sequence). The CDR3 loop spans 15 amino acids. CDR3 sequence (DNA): TGCAGTGCTAGGGGTAGTCCGGCTTCGAACTATGGCTACACCTTC. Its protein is CSARGSPASNYGYTF.

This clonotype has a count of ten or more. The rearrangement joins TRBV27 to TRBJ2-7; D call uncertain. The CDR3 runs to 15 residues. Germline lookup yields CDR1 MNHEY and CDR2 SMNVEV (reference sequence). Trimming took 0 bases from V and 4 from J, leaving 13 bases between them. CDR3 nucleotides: TGTGCCAGCAGTTTATCAGGGTACGGATCTTACGAGCAGTACGTC. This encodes CASSLSGYGSYEQYV.

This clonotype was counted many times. In nucleotides, the CDR3 is TGTGCCAGCAGCTCTGCTGGGTCGGGGGAGCTGTTTTTT. Protein sequence: CASSSAGSGELFF. The gene calls are TRBV7-7 and TRBJ2-2; D is unclear. Germline values: CDR1 SSHAT, CDR2 FNYEAQ (reference sequence). Trimming cost V 4 bases and J 8 bases, with 11 bases left between them. There are 13 residues in the CDR3.

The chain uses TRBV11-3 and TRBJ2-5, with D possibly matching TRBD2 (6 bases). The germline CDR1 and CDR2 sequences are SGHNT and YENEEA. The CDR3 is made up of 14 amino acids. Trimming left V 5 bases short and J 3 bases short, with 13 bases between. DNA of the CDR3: TGTGCCAGCAGCGACAACTGGGGGGAAGAGACCCAGTACTTC. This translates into CASSDNWGEETQYF.

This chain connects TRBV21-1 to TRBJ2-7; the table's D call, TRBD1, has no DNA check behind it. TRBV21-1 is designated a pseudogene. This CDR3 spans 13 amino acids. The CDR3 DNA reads TGTGCCAGCCCTGTGTGCGGGGCTGGCGAGCAGTACTTC. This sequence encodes CASPVCGAGEQYF.

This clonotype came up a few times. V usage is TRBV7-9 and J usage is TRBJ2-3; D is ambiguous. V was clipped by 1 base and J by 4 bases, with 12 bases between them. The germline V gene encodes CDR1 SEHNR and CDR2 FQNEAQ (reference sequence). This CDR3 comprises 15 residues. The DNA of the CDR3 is TGTGCCAGCAGCTTAGTGGTTCTAGAGGCAGATACGCAGTATTTT. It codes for CASSLVVLEADTQYF.

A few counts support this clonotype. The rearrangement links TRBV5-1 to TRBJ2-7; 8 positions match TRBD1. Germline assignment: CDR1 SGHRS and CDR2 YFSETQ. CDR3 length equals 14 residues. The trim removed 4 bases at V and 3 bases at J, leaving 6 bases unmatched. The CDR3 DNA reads TGCGCCAGCAGCGTGGACAGGGAGGTCTACGAGCAGTACGTC. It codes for CASSVDREVYEQYV.

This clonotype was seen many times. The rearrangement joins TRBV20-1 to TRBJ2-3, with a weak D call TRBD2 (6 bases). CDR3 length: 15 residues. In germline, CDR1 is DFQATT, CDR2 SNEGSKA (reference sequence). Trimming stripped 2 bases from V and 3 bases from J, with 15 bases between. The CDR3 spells CSARSVAEITDTQYF. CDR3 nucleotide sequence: TGCAGTGCTAGATCGGTAGCGGAGATAACAGATACGCAGTATTTT.

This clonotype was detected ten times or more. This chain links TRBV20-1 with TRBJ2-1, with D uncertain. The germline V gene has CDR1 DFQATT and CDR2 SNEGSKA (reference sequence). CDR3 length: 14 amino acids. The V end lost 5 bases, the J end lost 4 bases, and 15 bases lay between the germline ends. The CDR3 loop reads CSAAQSRLYNEQFF. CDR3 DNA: TGCAGTGCTGCCCAATCCAGACTTTACAATGAGCAGTTCTTC.

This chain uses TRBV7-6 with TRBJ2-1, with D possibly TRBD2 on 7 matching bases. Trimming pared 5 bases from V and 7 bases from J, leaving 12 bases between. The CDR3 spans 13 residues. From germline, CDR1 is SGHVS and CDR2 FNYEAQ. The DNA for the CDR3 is TGTGCCAGCAGCCGGGGGGCCGTAAATGAGCAGTTCTTC. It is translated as CASSRGAVNEQFF.

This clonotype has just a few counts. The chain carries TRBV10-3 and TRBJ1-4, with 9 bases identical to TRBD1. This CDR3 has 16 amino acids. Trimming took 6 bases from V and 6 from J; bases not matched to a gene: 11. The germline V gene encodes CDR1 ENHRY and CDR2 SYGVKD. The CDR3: CAISPTGGSSDEKLFF. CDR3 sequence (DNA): TGTGCCATCAGCCCAACAGGGGGCTCGTCTGATGAAAAACTGTTTTTT.

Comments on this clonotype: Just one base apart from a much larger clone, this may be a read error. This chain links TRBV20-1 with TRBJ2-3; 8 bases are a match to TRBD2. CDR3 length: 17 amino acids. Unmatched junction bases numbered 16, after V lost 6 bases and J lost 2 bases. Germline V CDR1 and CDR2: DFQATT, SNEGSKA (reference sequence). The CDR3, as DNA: TGCAGTGCCAACCGGGCCACTAGCGGCCCCTACACAGATACGCAGTATTTT. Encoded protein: CSANRATSGPYTDTQYF.

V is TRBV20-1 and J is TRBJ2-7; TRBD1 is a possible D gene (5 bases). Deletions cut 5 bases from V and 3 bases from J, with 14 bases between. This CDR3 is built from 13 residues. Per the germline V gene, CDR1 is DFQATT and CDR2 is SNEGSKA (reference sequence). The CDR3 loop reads CSAQATDRYEQYV. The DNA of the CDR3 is TGCAGTGCTCAAGCGACAGATCGCTACGAGCAGTACGTC.

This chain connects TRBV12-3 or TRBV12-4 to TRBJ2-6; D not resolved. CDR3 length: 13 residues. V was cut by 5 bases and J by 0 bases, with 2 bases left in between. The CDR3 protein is CASSHSGANVLTF. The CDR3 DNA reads TGTGCCAGCAGTCACTCTGGGGCCAACGTCCTGACTTTC.

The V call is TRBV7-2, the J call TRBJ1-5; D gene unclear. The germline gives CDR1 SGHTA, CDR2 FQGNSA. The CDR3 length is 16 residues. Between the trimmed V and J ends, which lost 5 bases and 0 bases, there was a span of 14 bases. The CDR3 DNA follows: TGTGCCAGCAGCCCCCAAGCTCTTTATAGCAATCAGCCCCAGCATTTT. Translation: CASSPQALYSNQPQHF.

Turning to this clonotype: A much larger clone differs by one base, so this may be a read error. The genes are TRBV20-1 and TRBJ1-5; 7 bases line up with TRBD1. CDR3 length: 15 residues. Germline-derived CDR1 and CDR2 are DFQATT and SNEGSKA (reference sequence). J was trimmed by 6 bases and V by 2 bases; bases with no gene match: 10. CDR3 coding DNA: TGCAGTGCTAGACTCCCGGGACAGCGGGTTCAGCCCCAGCATTTT. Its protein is CSARLPGQRVQPQHF.

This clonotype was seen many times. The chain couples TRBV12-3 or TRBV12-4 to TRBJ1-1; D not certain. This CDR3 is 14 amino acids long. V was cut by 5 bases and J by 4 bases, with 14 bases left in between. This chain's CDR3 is CASSEGTGPTEAFF. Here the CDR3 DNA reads TGTGCCAGCAGTGAAGGTACGGGTCCCACTGAAGCTTTCTTT.

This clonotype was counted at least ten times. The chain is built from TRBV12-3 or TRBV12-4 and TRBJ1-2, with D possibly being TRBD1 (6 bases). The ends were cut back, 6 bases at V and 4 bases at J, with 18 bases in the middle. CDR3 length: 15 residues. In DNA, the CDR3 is TGTGCCAGCAGCCTGGGGGGCGAGGACTTCTATGGCTACACCTTC. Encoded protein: CASSLGGEDFYGYTF.

The CDR3 nucleotides read TGCGCCAGCAGCCAAGATCGATCGCGGACTGAAGCTTTCTTT. Its translation: CASSQDRSRTEAFF. This chain links TRBV4-3 with TRBJ1-1; D is ambiguous. CDR1 and CDR2 from the germline V gene are LGHNA and YSLEER. This CDR3 is built from 14 residues. V was cut by 0 bases and J by 5 bases, with 10 bases left in between.

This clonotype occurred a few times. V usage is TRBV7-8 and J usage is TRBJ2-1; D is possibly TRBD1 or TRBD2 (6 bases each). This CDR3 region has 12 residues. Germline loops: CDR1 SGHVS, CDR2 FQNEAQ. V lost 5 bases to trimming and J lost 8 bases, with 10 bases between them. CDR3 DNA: TGTGCCAGCAGCCACAGGGACTATGAGCAGTTCTTC. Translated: CASSHRDYEQFF. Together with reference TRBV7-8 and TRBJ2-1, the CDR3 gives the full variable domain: GAGVSQSPRYKVAKRGQDVALRCDPISGHVSLFWYQQALGQGPEFLTYFQNEAQLDKSGLPSDRFFAERPEGSVSTLKIQRTQQEDSAVYLCASSHRDYEQFFGPGTRLTVL.

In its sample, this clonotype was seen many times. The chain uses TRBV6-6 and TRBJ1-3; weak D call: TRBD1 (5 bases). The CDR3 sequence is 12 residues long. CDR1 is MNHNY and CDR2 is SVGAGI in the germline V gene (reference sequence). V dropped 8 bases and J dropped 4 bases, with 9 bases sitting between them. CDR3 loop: CASGDAGNTIYF. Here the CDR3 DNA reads TGTGCCAGCGGGGACGCCGGAAACACCATATATTTT.